A single sample gave rise to the 5 T cell receptor beta chains below, sequenced in a study of CD8+CD57+ T cells in acquired aplastic anemia. TCR beta VDJ and CDR3 were profiled, and genomic DNA was the template. Via MiXCR, TCRdb re-called the reads, giving one row per CDR3 protein. The sample records 150,000 to 200,000 distinct CDR3 sequences, over 60% being singletons. Sequences were obtained from sorted CD4+, CD8+, or CD8+CD57+ T cells (not recorded which) from PBMCs. These receptors all stem from a human donor with severe aplastic anemia or a healthy control (not recorded which).

The J gene is TRBJ1-1, the V gene TRBV9; no reliable D call. V lost 4 bases to trimming and J lost 3 bases, with 10 bases between them. The CDR3 has 13 residues. Germline-derived CDR1 and CDR2 are SGDLS and YYNGEE. CDR3 protein: CASSPRWDTEAFF. The CDR3 region has the DNA TGTGCCAGCAGCCCCCGCTGGGACACTGAAGCTTTCTTT.

This sequence joins TRBV20-1 and TRBJ2-3, with 8 bases fitting TRBD2. Unmatched junction bases numbered 7, after V lost 4 bases and J lost 1 base. Germline V gives CDR1 DFQATT, CDR2 SNEGSKA (reference sequence). This CDR3 is built from 15 residues. As DNA, the CDR3 is TGCAGTGCTACCTCGACTAGCGAGCGCACAGATACGCAGTATTTT. Protein product: CSATSTSERTDTQYF.

The rearrangement uses TRBV5-1 and TRBJ1-3, with D unclear. Looked up from germline, CDR1 is SGHRS and CDR2 is YFSETQ. The ends were cut back, 4 bases at V and 0 bases at J, with 11 bases in the middle. This CDR3 is 15 amino acids long. The DNA of the CDR3 is TGCGCCAGCAGCGTAGGAGGGAGCTCTGGAAACACCATATATTTT. Its translation is CASSVGGSSGNTIYF.

This chain joins TRBV7-9 and TRBJ2-2; D ambiguous. CDR1 and CDR2 (germline): SEHNR, FQNEAQ (reference sequence). This CDR3 is built from 13 residues. V was clipped by 3 bases and J by 3 bases, with 5 bases between them. The CDR3 sequence is CASSFRDTGELFF. In nucleotides, the CDR3 is TGTGCCAGCAGCTTTCGAGACACCGGGGAGCTGTTTTTT.

The chain combines TRBV9 with TRBJ2-1; TRBD1 is a possible D gene (5 bases). Per germline, CDR1 SGDLS and CDR2 YYNGEE. CDR3 length: 13 amino acids. The V end lost 3 bases, the J end lost 4 bases, and 8 bases lay between the germline ends. The CDR3: CASSGQWYNEQFF. CDR3 sequence (DNA): TGTGCCAGCAGCGGACAGTGGTACAATGAGCAGTTCTTC.